Below are 18 T cell receptor beta chains sequenced from a single sample in a study of T cells in localized non-small cell lung cancer (dated by TCRdb to 2020 to 2022). Receptor libraries were prepared by the immunoSEQ multiplex PCR assay. Here the immuneACCESS table is served through TCRdb, limited to in-frame sequences with V and J called. Missing clones are a known gap in these copies; in checked studies unresolved V genes cover under half, and the rest lacks a known reason. This sample lists 2,800 or so clones; roughly 24% were detected once. Around a quarter of the sample goes to the ten largest clones. Sample: lung tumor tissue, taken before any cancer treatment. The source is a man aged 35 to 69 with stage I lung adenocarcinoma.

The rearrangement links TRBV5-1 to TRBJ2-3; 8 bases are a match to TRBD1. The length of the CDR3 is 14 residues. With V trimmed by 3 bases and J by 5 bases, 5 bases remained unmatched. Germline CDR1 reads SGHRS; CDR2 reads YFSETQ. Here the CDR3 reads CASSSRTGQDTQYF. CDR3 bases: TGCGCCAGCAGCTCGAGGACAGGGCAAGATACGCAGTATTTT.

In its sample, this clone was seen a few times. This rearrangement joins TRBV11-3 to TRBJ2-3; 8 bases map to TRBD1. The CDR3 has 15 residues. The ends lost 4 bases at V and 4 bases at J; junction bases unmatched: 7. The V gene's germline CDR1 is SGHNT and CDR2 YENEEA. The CDR3 loop is CASSWRQGNADTQYF. CDR3 in DNA: TGTGCCAGCAGCTGGAGACAGGGGAACGCAGATACGCAGTATTTT.

V and J are TRBV10-3 and TRBJ1-6; the D is unclear. The CDR3 runs to 13 residues. The germline V gene encodes CDR1 ENHRY and CDR2 SYGVKD. V dropped 10 bases and J dropped 6 bases, with 13 bases sitting between them. The CDR3 sequence is CASRGLGNSPLHF. CDR3 sequence (DNA): TGTGCCAGCCGAGGATTGGGTAATTCACCCCTCCACTTT.

Within the sample, this clone is medium-sized. The chain links TRBV11-3 to TRBJ2-1; D ambiguous. The CDR3 is made up of 14 amino acids. V was clipped by 3 bases and J by 4 bases, with 10 bases between them. CDR1 and CDR2 (germline): SGHNT, YENEEA. As DNA, the CDR3 is TGTGCCAGCAGCTTGGGTAGGGCTTACAATGAGCAGTTCTTC. It yields the protein CASSLGRAYNEQFF. Full variable domain (outside the CDR3, taken from reference TRBV11-3 and TRBJ2-1): EAGVVQSPRYKIIEKKQPVAFWCNPISGHNTLYWYLQNLGQGPELLIRYENEEAVDDSQLPKDRFSAERLKGVDSTLKIQPAELGDSAVYLCASSLGRAYNEQFFGPGTRLTVL.

This CDR3 reads CASSPGLAGGYMAGELFF. The CDR3 nucleotides read TGTGCCAGTAGCCCGGGACTAGCGGGAGGGTATATGGCCGGGGAGCTGTTTTTT. V is TRBV19 and J is TRBJ2-2, with TRBD2 matching over 16 bases. The CDR3 is 18 amino acids. V dropped 6 bases and J dropped 6; count of bases not matched to a gene: 10. Germline V gene lookup returns CDR1 LNHDA and CDR2 SQIVND (reference sequence).

This clone occurred a few times. The gene calls are TRBV11-3 and TRBJ2-7; possibly TRBD2 for D (6 bases). The CDR3 length is 14 residues. Per the germline V gene, CDR1 is SGHNT and CDR2 is YENEEA. V lost 2 bases and J 1 base, leaving 9 bases between the germline ends. The CDR3 DNA sequence: TGTGCCAGCAGCTTAAAGAGCGGGTCCTACGAGCAGTACTTC. Its protein is CASSLKSGSYEQYF.

This clone was detected only a few times. V is TRBV11-3 and J is TRBJ1-5; 7 nucleotides match TRBD1. Per the germline V gene, CDR1 is SGHNT and CDR2 is YENEEA. The CDR3 length is 14 residues. J was trimmed by 2 bases and V by 5 bases; bases with no gene match: 3. The CDR3 nucleotides read TGTGCCAGCAGCCCTGGACAGGGCAATCAGCCCCAGCATTTT. Translation gives CASSPGQGNQPQHF.

This clone was recorded a few times. The rearrangement uses TRBV7-5 and TRBJ1-5; TRBD1, the table's D call, was not compared with the DNA. TRBV7-5 is given as a pseudogene. The CDR3 runs to 15 residues. The CDR3 here is CASSAGQGPNQPQHF. The CDR3 DNA is TGTGCCAGCAGCGCCGGACAGGGTCCGAATCAGCCCCAGCATTTT.

The rearrangement uses TRBV6-7 and TRBJ2-7; D could derive from TRBD1 or TRBD2 (5 bases each). TRBV6-7 falls under the ORF class, with uncertain function. The germline V and J ends were trimmed by 4 bases and 6 bases, with 13 bases remaining between them. CDR3 length: 13 residues. CDR3 amino acids: CASSWDLEAEQYF. The CDR3 nucleotides are TGTGCCAGCAGTTGGGACCTCGAGGCCGAGCAGTACTTC.

This clone was counted a few times. This rearrangement joins TRBV25-1 to TRBJ1-1; 8 bases match TRBD1. The V gene end was trimmed by 1 base and the J gene end by 5 bases; junction bases not matched to a gene: 6. CDR1 and CDR2 from the germline V gene are MGHDK and SYGVNS. The CDR3 spans 15 residues. The DNA of the CDR3 is TGTGCCAGCAGTGAATCTCAGGGGGCCGGGACTGAAGCTTTCTTT. This translates into CASSESQGAGTEAFF. The full variable domain, with the rest looked up from reference TRBV25-1 and TRBJ1-1, is EADIYQTPRYLVIGTGKKITLECSQTMGHDKMYWYQQDPGMELHLIHYSYGVNSTEKGDLSSESTVSRIRTEHFPLTLESARPSHTSQYLCASSESQGAGTEAFFGQGTRLTVV.

This clone showed up just a few times. J is TRBJ2-7 and V is TRBV27; 7 bases fit TRBD1. This CDR3 spans 14 amino acids. Germline V gene data show CDR1 as MNHEY and CDR2 as SMNVEV (reference sequence). The J segment lost 4 bases and the V segment lost 4 bases, leaving 7 bases of the junction unmatched. CDR3 region: CASSSWTGLYEQYF. CDR3 DNA sequence: TGTGCCAGCAGTTCCTGGACAGGATTATACGAGCAGTACTTC.

The chain uses TRBV29-1 and TRBJ1-2; D remains ambiguous. This CDR3 is built from 14 residues. The ends were cut back, 1 base at V and 5 bases at J, with 14 bases in the middle. The germline CDR1 and CDR2 sequences are SQVTM and ANQGSEA. This chain's CDR3 is CSVEGKGRGYGYTF. The CDR3, as DNA: TGCAGCGTTGAAGGGAAGGGCCGAGGGTATGGCTACACCTTC.

This clone has a handful of counts. The rearrangement joins TRBV11-3 to TRBJ2-6; 8 bases fit TRBD1. The V gene's germline CDR1 is SGHNT and CDR2 YENEEA. The CDR3 runs 16 residues. The V gene end was trimmed by 2 bases and the J gene end by 2 bases; junction bases not matched to a gene: 2. CDR3 nucleotides: TGTGCCAGCAGCTTATTGACAGGGGCTGGGGCCAACGTCCTGACTTTC. This codes for CASSLLTGAGANVLTF.

This clone was observed a few times. This chain uses TRBV6-8 with TRBJ2-7; no clear D gene. V shed 5 bases and J shed 3 bases, with 8 bases lying between them. This CDR3 has 12 amino acids. Germline CDR1 MNHGY, CDR2 SAAAGT. CDR3 nucleotide sequence: TGTGCCAGCAGTGATAAGGGCTACGAGCAGTACTTC. It codes for CASSDKGYEQYF.

V and J are TRBV29-1 and TRBJ2-5; 8 nucleotides match TRBD1. From germline, CDR1 is SQVTM and CDR2 ANQGSEA. Unmatched junction bases numbered 10, after V lost 0 bases and J lost 1 base. The CDR3 extends over 17 amino acids. CDR3 protein: CSVEDPRLRGPQETQYF. Here the CDR3 DNA reads TGCAGCGTTGAAGATCCCAGACTCAGGGGGCCCCAAGAGACCCAGTACTTC.

V and J are TRBV6-8 and TRBJ2-2; TRBD2 is a possible D gene (6 bases). Between the trimmed V and J ends, which lost 6 bases and 5 bases, there was a span of 13 bases. Germline CDR1 and CDR2: MNHGY and SAAAGT. This CDR3 spans 14 amino acids. The CDR3 protein is CASRKRVETGELFF. Here the CDR3 DNA reads TGTGCCAGCAGGAAGCGGGTCGAAACCGGGGAGCTGTTTTTT.

The chain employs TRBV4-1 and TRBJ1-1; D is perhaps TRBD1 (6 bases). The germline V gene has CDR1 MGHRA and CDR2 YSYEKL. The V end lost 0 bases, the J end lost 3 bases, and 17 bases lay between the germline ends. The CDR3 has 17 amino acids. The CDR3 region has the DNA TGCGCCAGCAGCCAAGATCAAGTCGGGACAAGGTACACTGAAGCTTTCTTT. Translated, it gives CASSQDQVGTRYTEAFF.

Relative to its sample, this clone is large. V and J are TRBV19 and TRBJ2-2; possibly TRBD2 for D (6 bases). The germline V and J ends were trimmed by 7 bases and 2 bases, with 14 bases remaining between them. The CDR3 length is 15 residues. Germline CDR1 is LNHDA and CDR2 is SQIVND (reference sequence). CDR3 residues: CASTQGGENTGELFF. The CDR3, as DNA: TGTGCCAGTACCCAAGGCGGGGAAAACACCGGGGAGCTGTTTTTT.